Detailed here is one T cell receptor beta chain. Its antigen remains unknown. The data are from a study of shared clonotypes between healthy human individuals. Several immunoSEQ plates held equal portions of the genomic DNA taken from each subset. TCRdb's table, derived via immunoSEQ multiplex PCR, lists solely in-frame clones and lacks some. In the table there are about 560,000 clones, about 80% of which are singletons. CDR1 and CDR2 from the germline V gene are SGHTA and FQGNSA. The CDR3 spans 14 residues. With 5 bases removed from V and 2 bases from J, the gap between germline ends came to 12 bases. Adult donors, all healthy and HIV-negative, had no recent acute infections or vaccinations. Study results and caveats: The sampled material consisted only of blood, and tissue repertoires are likely to differ. An effect of sequencing depth on clonotype sharing among donors was expected.

This receptor was taken from a woman aged 40 to 50 in good health. Some clones in this sample may be carry-over from other donors' samples. The sample taken for sequencing was PBMCs. The J gene is TRBJ1-2, the V gene TRBV7-2, with D uncertain. The CDR3 DNA is TGTGCCAGCAGCGCGACACCTCCCAACTATGGCTACACCTTC. Protein sequence: CASSATPPNYGYTF.